This T cell receptor beta chain is drawn from a study of cytomegalovirus exposure and HLA in healthy donors. Study outcomes and limitations: The authors listed 150 to 200 TCR beta chains as cytomegalovirus-associated.

Looked up from germline, CDR1 is MNHEY and CDR2 is SMNVEV (reference sequence). The CDR3 is 14 amino acids. The germline V and J ends were trimmed by 6 bases and 6 bases, with 18 bases remaining between them. The donors were in the roughly 130-subject validation cohort; that cohort was separate from the roughly 700-subject first cohort. This clone was counted a single time. The antigen is not known. The repertoire was sequenced with immunoSEQ multiplex PCR; TCRdb's copy has only in-frame clones and lacks some. Of 220,000 or so clones detected, 75% to 95% appear once; the ten largest clones hold roughly 1%.

Input material: PBMCs. The chain employs TRBV27 and TRBJ2-7; tentatively, D is TRBD2 (6 bases). The source of this sequence is a woman aged 18 to 35 in good health and CMV-seronegative. The CDR3 region is CASRLLTGAGEQYF. DNA for the CDR3: TGTGCCAGCAGACTCTTAACGGGAGCGGGCGAGCAGTACTTC.